This TCR beta chain was identified in a study of blood T cell repertoires in COVID-19. This CDR3 is built from 15 residues. With V trimmed by 5 bases and J by 0 bases, 6 bases remained unmatched. CDR1 is LGHNT and CDR2 is FRNRAP in the germline V gene. This table comes from immunoSEQ multiplex PCR, and its TCRdb copy is limited to in-frame clones, with some not included. Of under 200,000 clones detected, 60% to 80% appear once; the ten largest clones hold approximately 2.6%. Sequencing was carried out using peripheral blood. This sequence originates from a man aged 70-80 years with acute or convalescent COVID-19. The J gene is TRBJ2-5, the V gene TRBV12-5; TRBD2 agrees at 7 bases. The CDR3 sequence is CASGPGTTYQETQYF. CDR3 bases: TGTGCTAGTGGTCCGGGGACTACTTACCAAGAGACCCAGTACTTC.